These 4 T cell receptor beta chains share one sample of origin, sequenced in a study of shared clonotypes between healthy human individuals. The repertoire was sequenced with immunoSEQ multiplex PCR; TCRdb's copy has only in-frame clones and lacks some. The repertoire holds around 2,000,000 clones, with about 94% as singletons. CD45RO-negative, CCR7-positively selected cells formed the naive CD8 fraction, excluding terminally differentiated effector memory CD45RA+ cells. The sample taken for sequencing was naive CD8+ T cells sorted from blood. The receptors come from a man younger than 35 in good health.

Comment on this clone: One end of the junction fails to match germline, which may point to a read error. DNA for the CDR3: TGTGCTAGCAGCTTCACGCACAACAATGAGCAGTTCTTC. Amino acids: CASSFTHNNEQFF. The chain links TRBV7-7 to TRBJ2-1; D uncertain. CDR3 size: 13 residues. Per the germline V gene, CDR1 is SSHAT and CDR2 is FNYEAQ (reference sequence).

This clone appeared a few times. The sample carries other DNA sequences with the same CDR3. This chain uses TRBV6-5 with TRBJ2-7; D gene unclear. The ends were cut back, 2 bases at V and 0 bases at J, with 5 bases in the middle. Germline assignment: CDR1 MNHEY and CDR2 SVGAGI. This CDR3 spans 13 amino acids. The CDR3 sequence is CASSYGPSYEQYF. The CDR3 region has the DNA TGTGCCAGCAGTTACGGGCCCTCCTACGAGCAGTACTTC.

The genes are TRBV27 and TRBJ2-7, with 9 positions matching TRBD1. V shed 6 bases, J shed 2 bases, and the junction held 8 bases outside the gene matches. CDR3 length: 15 residues. Germline CDR1 is MNHEY and CDR2 is SMNVEV (reference sequence). The CDR3: CASRPGQGLPYEQYF. As DNA, the CDR3 is TGTGCCAGCAGGCCGGGACAGGGCCTACCCTACGAGCAGTACTTC.

This chain connects TRBV7-6 to TRBJ1-2, with 8 bases identical to TRBD1. This CDR3 has 16 amino acids. J gave up 0 bases and V 1 base, and 4 bases lay outside the gene matches. The germline V gene encodes CDR1 SGHVS and CDR2 FNYEAQ. CDR3 in amino acids: CASSLGTGFSNYGYTF. CDR3 coding DNA: TGTGCCAGCAGCTTAGGGACAGGGTTTTCTAACTATGGCTACACCTTC.